What follows describes a single TCR beta chain. The antigen remains undetermined. The data were taken from a study of blood T cells in healthy people across ages. Study-level points and caveats: Long-lived and aged donors differed, with more naive CD4+ cells and higher diversity in the long-lived. PBMCs went unsorted, and a conclusive naive versus antigen-experienced comparison was therefore prevented.

Per-sample yields of isolated PBMCs were at least 7 million. At least 5.5 micrograms of total RNA were extracted per sample. A second PCR, run for roughly 7 to 12 cycles, used a sample-barcoded 5' primer plus a J-beta primer mix. In TCRdb, the 5' RACE reads were re-called with MiXCR into one record per CDR3 protein. The sample comprises 1.5 million or so distinct CDR3 sequences, approximately 43% of which are singletons, and less than 5% rests with the top ten. Germline lookup yields CDR1 SGHTA and CDR2 FQGNSA. Unmatched junction bases numbered 11, after V lost 2 bases and J lost 6 bases. The CDR3 has 17 amino acids.

The chain links TRBV7-2 to TRBJ2-3; 10 bases line up with TRBD1. This TCR derives from a woman aged 18-29 years in good health. Material for sequencing was blood. The DNA for the CDR3 is TGTGCCAGCAGCTTAATAGCGGGGACAGGGGTTTCGGATACGCAGTATTTT. Amino acids: CASSLIAGTGVSDTQYF.